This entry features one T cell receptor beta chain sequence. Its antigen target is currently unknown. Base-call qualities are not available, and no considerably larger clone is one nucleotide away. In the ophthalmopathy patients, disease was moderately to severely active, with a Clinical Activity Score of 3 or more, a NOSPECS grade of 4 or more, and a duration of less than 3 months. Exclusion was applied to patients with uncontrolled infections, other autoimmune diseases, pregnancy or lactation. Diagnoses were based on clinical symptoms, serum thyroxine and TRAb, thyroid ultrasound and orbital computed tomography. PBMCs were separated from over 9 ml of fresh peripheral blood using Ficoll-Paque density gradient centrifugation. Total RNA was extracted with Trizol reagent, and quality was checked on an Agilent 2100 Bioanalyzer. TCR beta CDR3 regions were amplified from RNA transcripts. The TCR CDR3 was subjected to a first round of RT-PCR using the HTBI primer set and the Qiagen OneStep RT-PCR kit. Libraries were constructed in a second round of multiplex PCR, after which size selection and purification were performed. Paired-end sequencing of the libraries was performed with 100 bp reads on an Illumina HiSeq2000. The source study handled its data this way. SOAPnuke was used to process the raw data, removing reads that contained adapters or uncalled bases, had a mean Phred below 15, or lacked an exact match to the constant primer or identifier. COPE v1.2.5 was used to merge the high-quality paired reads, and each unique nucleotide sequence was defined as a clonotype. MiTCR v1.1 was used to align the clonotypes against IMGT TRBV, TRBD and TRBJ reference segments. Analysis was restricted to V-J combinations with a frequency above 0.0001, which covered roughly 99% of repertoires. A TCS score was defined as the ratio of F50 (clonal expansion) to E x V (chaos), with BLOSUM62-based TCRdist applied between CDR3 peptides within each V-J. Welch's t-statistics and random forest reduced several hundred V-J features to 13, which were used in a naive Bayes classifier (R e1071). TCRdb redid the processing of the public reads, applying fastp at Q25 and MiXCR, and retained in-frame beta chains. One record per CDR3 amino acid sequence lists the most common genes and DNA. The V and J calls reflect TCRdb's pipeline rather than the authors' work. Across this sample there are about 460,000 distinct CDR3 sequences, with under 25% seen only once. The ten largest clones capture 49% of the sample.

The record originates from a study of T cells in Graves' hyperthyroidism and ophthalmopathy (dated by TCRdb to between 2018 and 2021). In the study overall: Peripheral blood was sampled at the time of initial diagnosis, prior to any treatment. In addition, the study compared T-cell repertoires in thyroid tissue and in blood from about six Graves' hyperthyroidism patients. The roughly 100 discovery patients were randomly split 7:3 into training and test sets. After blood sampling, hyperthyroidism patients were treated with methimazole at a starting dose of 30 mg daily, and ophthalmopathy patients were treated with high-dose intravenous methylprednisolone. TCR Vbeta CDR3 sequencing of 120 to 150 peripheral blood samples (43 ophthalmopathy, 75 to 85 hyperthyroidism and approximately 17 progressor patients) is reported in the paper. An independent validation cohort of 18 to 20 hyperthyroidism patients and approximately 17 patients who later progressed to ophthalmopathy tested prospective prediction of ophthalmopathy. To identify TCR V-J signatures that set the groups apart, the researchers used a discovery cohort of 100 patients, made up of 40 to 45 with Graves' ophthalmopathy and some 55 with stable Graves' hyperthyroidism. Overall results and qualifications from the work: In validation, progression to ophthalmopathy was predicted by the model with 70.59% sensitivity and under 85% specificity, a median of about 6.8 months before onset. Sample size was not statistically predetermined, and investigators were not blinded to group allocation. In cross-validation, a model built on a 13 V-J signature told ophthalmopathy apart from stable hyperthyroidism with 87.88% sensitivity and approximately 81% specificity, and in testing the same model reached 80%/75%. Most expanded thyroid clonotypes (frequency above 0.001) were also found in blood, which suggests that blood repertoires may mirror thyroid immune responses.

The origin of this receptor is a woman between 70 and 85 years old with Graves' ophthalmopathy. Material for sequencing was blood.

In nucleotides, the sequence is TGTGCCAGCAGGGGGTCGGATGGCTACACCTTC. The resulting protein is CASRGSDGYTF. The chain links TRBV6-2 or TRBV6-3 with TRBJ1-2; the D gene assignment is ambiguous. Including cysteine and phenylalanine, the CDR3 has 11 amino acids. The read is trimmed to its CDR3 DNA, 33 bases read in frame from base 1. V is pared back by 6 bases and J by 6 bases, with 8 bases lying between the germline termini. Via the germline V gene, CDR1 is MNHEY and CDR2 SVGEGT.